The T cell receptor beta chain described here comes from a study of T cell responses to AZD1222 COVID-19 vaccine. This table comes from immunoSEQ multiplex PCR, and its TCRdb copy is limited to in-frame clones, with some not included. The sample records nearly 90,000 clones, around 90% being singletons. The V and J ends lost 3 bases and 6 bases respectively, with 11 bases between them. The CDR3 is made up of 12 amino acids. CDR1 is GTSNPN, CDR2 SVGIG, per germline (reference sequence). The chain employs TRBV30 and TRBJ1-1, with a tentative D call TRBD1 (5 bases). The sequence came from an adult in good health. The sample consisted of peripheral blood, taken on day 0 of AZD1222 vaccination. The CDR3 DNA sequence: TGTGCCTGGAGCTTGGGGGTGGCTGAAGCTTTCTTT. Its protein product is CAWSLGVAEAFF.